This T cell receptor beta chain came from a study of T cells and Merkel cell carcinoma outcomes. Study outcomes and limitations: Repertoire plus T-cell density reportedly predicted Merkel cell carcinoma outcomes.

Details on this clone: Its antigen remains unidentified.

The assay was immunoSEQ multiplex PCR, and TCRdb's table has in-frame clones only and misses some. The top ten hold more than 15% of the sample, which has several thousand clones, roughly 79% seen once. The sample was tumor tissue from Merkel cell carcinoma. This receptor was obtained from a human donor with Merkel cell carcinoma.

The CDR3 DNA reads TGTGCCAACAGCCTAGAGACAGGGGCTGAAGCTTTCTTT. Amino acids: CANSLETGAEAFF. The J gene is TRBJ1-1, the V gene TRBV2, with TRBD1 matching 8 bases. CDR3 length equals 13 residues. V was pared by 10 bases and J by 6 bases, with 10 bases of the junction left unmatched. CDR1 SNHLY and CDR2 FYNNEI come from the germline V gene.